This entry lists 11 T cell receptor beta chains sequenced from one sample in a study of blood T cell repertoires in COVID-19. The protocol was immunoSEQ multiplex PCR, while the TCRdb copy is restricted to in-frame clones and leaves out a portion. In the table there are more than 250,000 clones, 92% of which are singletons. Sequenced input: PBMCs or T cells enriched from blood (not recorded which). The receptors originated from a woman in her 30s who had recovered from COVID-19.

The chain combines TRBV6-5 with TRBJ2-3; 8 bases align to TRBD1. Germline V gene lookup returns CDR1 MNHEY and CDR2 SVGAGI. CDR3 length: 15 residues. V trimming: 6 bases; J trimming: 5 bases; junction bases outside the gene matches: 10. The CDR3 DNA reads as TGTGCCAGCAGGGCCGGACAGGGTGAAGGAGATACGCAGTATTTT. The encoded protein is CASRAGQGEGDTQYF.

The chain employs TRBV6-1 and TRBJ2-7; 8 bases are a match to TRBD2. The CDR3 has 17 residues. The V gene end was trimmed by 4 bases and the J gene end by 0 bases; junction bases not matched to a gene: 11. Germline assignment: CDR1 MNHNS and CDR2 SASEGT. The CDR3 spells CASSGKLSGTSSYEQYF. The CDR3 DNA reads as TGTGCCAGCAGTGGTAAACTTAGCGGGACGAGCTCCTACGAGCAGTACTTC.

The genes are TRBV15 and TRBJ1-4; D is unclear. The V end lost 2 bases, the J end lost 6 bases, and 13 bases lay between the germline ends. The CDR3 has 15 residues. Germline assignment: CDR1 LNHNV and CDR2 YYDKDF (reference sequence). CDR3 amino acids: CATSRSIRGDEKLFF. In DNA form, the CDR3 reads TGTGCCACCAGCAGATCTATCCGCGGCGATGAAAAACTGTTTTTT.

The rearrangement links TRBV4-3 to TRBJ1-2; 7 positions match TRBD1. With V trimmed by 4 bases and J by 3 bases, 8 bases remained unmatched. This CDR3 has 15 amino acids. CDR1 is LGHNA and CDR2 is YSLEER in the germline V gene. The CDR3 reads CASSLSETGYYGYTF. The CDR3 nucleotides read TGCGCCAGCAGCCTCTCAGAGACAGGGTACTATGGCTACACCTTC.

The chain employs TRBV6-5 and TRBJ2-1; possible D gene TRBD1, 6 bases. Trimming shortened V by 9 bases and J by 2 bases, and 11 bases separated the two germline ends. Germline V gene data show CDR1 as MNHEY and CDR2 as SVGAGI. The CDR3 is made up of 13 amino acids. In DNA form, the CDR3 reads TGTGCCAGTAACAGGGATCCCTACAATGAGCAGTTCTTC. Amino acid sequence: CASNRDPYNEQFF.

The genes are TRBV30 and TRBJ1-1, with D uncertain. The germline V and J ends were trimmed by 0 bases and 6 bases, with 14 bases remaining between them. The CDR3 is made up of 14 amino acids. In germline, CDR1 is GTSNPN, CDR2 SVGIG (reference sequence). The CDR3: CAWSVRFGGSEAFF. CDR3 nucleotides: TGTGCCTGGAGTGTAAGGTTCGGCGGCTCTGAAGCTTTCTTT.

This chain uses TRBV5-1 with TRBJ2-1; 8 nucleotides line up with TRBD1. Trimming cost V 0 bases and J 3 bases; bases outside gene matches: 5. This CDR3 comprises 16 residues. Germline CDR1 and CDR2: SGHRS and YFSETQ. The CDR3 DNA sequence: TGCGCCAGCAGCTTGGCTCAGGGGGCTCACTACAATGAGCAGTTCTTC. Its translation: CASSLAQGAHYNEQFF.

V usage is TRBV3-1 (or the pseudogene TRBV3-2) and J usage is TRBJ1-6; D is undetermined. The germline gives CDR1 LGHDT, CDR2 YNNKEL (reference sequence). The CDR3 covers 14 residues. The germline V and J ends were trimmed by 5 bases and 6 bases, with 11 bases remaining between them. The CDR3 DNA reads as TGTGCCAGCAGCTCATCACAGCTTAATTCACCCCTCCACTTT. It is translated as CASSSSQLNSPLHF.

The rearrangement uses TRBV7-9 and TRBJ1-3; 7 bases agree with TRBD1. The CDR3 has 15 amino acids. V was clipped by 3 bases and J by 0 bases; unmatched bases: 2. The V gene's germline CDR1 is SEHNR and CDR2 FQNEAQ (reference sequence). The CDR3 DNA is TGTGCCAGCAGCTTGGGGACAGTCTCTGGAAACACCATATATTTT. This sequence encodes CASSLGTVSGNTIYF.

The count of this clone is one. The rearrangement links TRBV18 to TRBJ1-2; unclear D gene. CDR3 size: 13 residues. V lost 2 bases and J lost 8, with 12 bases in between. The germline CDR1 and CDR2 sequences are KGHSH and LQKENI. The CDR3, as DNA: TGTGCCAGCTCACCAAGCACTAGGGAAGGCTACACCTTC. It specifies CASSPSTREGYTF.

For the CDR3, the DNA is TGTGCCAGCCTACAGAGCACAGATACGCAGTATTTT. This translates into CASLQSTDTQYF. The chain has TRBV18 and TRBJ2-3, with unresolved D. Germline V CDR1 and CDR2: KGHSH, LQKENI. The CDR3 totals 12 residues. Trimming cost V 8 bases and J 0 bases, with 6 bases left between them.